Listed below are T cell receptor beta chains from one sample, sequenced in a study of cytomegalovirus exposure and HLA in healthy donors. Data came from immunoSEQ multiplex PCR; TCRdb stores just in-frame clones and leaves some out. Of more than 140,000 clones listed, roughly nine tenths are singletons. The sample was PBMCs. These TCRs come from a young woman in good health and CMV-seropositive. CDR3s include the opening cysteine and the closing phenylalanine or tryptophan. A D gene is named only where the DNA matches it firmly. For some rows the clone size is stated as once, few or many, or as a class when expanded; others skip it.

v_call: TRBV11-3; d_call: TRBD2; clone_size: -; j_call: TRBJ2-1; cdr3_aa: CASSLDGRETNEQFF; cdr3_nt: TGTGCCAGCAGCTTGGATGGGCGGGAGACCAATGAGCAGTTCTTC
v_call: TRBV21-1; d_call: -; clone_size: -; j_call: TRBJ1-2; cdr3_aa: CASSTRDRGSNYGYTF; cdr3_nt: TGTGCCAGCAGCACCCGGGACAGGGGGTCCAACTATGGCTACACCTTC
v_call: TRBV5-8; d_call: TRBD2; clone_size: few; j_call: TRBJ2-1; cdr3_aa: CASSLPTSGRFTQFF; cdr3_nt: TGTGCCAGCAGCCTCCCGACTAGCGGGAGGTTTACTCAGTTCTTC
v_call: TRBV19; d_call: TRBD1; clone_size: -; j_call: TRBJ2-5; cdr3_aa: CASGPGRGRVETQYF; cdr3_nt: TGTGCCAGTGGGCCAGGCAGGGGGCGCGTGGAGACCCAGTACTTC
v_call: TRBV5-1; d_call: TRBD1; clone_size: -; j_call: TRBJ2-7; cdr3_aa: CASSTGQGLYEQYF; cdr3_nt: TGCGCCAGCAGCACCGGACAGGGATTATACGAGCAGTACTTC
v_call: TRBV13; d_call: TRBD2; clone_size: -; j_call: TRBJ2-7; cdr3_aa: CASSDSRGGRASEQYF; cdr3_nt: TGTGCCAGCAGCGACTCCCGGGGGGGTCGCGCGTCTGAGCAGTACTTC
v_call: TRBV7-9; d_call: -; clone_size: -; j_call: TRBJ2-3; cdr3_aa: CASSPPGDTQYF; cdr3_nt: TGTGCCAGCAGCCCTCCAGGGGATACGCAGTATTTT
v_call: TRBV7-8; d_call: -; clone_size: few; j_call: TRBJ2-7; cdr3_aa: CASSLEPGKYEQYF; cdr3_nt: TGTGCCAGCAGCTTAGAACCAGGGAAGTACGAGCAGTACTTC
v_call: TRBV9; d_call: -; clone_size: -; j_call: TRBJ2-5; cdr3_aa: CASSAEGAAQETQYF; cdr3_nt: TGTGCCAGCAGCGCGGAGGGGGCTGCTCAGGAGACCCAGTACTTC
v_call: TRBV9; d_call: -; clone_size: -; j_call: TRBJ2-1; cdr3_aa: CASSGVSRAGGEQFF; cdr3_nt: TGTGCCAGCAGCGGGGTCTCGCGGGCCGGCGGGGAGCAGTTCTTC
v_call: TRBV4-1; d_call: TRBD1; clone_size: -; j_call: TRBJ1-1; cdr3_aa: CASSQEGTGGTEAFF; cdr3_nt: TGCGCCAGCAGCCAAGAGGGGACAGGGGGCACTGAAGCTTTCTTT
v_call: TRBV9; d_call: -; clone_size: -; j_call: TRBJ2-3; cdr3_aa: CASSPEGGGDTDTQYF; cdr3_nt: TGTGCCAGCAGCCCGGAAGGGGGAGGGGACACAGATACGCAGTATTTT
v_call: TRBV7-9; d_call: TRBD1; clone_size: once; j_call: TRBJ2-7; cdr3_aa: CASSLVGTGDEQYF; cdr3_nt: TGTGCCAGCAGCTTAGTCGGGACAGGGGACGAGCAGTACTTC
v_call: TRBV9; d_call: TRBD1; clone_size: -; j_call: TRBJ2-6; cdr3_aa: CASSVGTGFSGANVLTF; cdr3_nt: TGTGCCAGCAGCGTAGGGACAGGTTTCTCTGGGGCCAACGTCCTGACTTTC
v_call: TRBV29-1; d_call: -; clone_size: -; j_call: TRBJ2-3; cdr3_aa: CSGWGGGTTSTDTQYF; cdr3_nt: TGCAGCGGCTGGGGGGGCGGGACAACTAGCACAGATACGCAGTATTTT
v_call: TRBV5-4; d_call: TRBD2; clone_size: -; j_call: TRBJ2-3; cdr3_aa: CASSPREGGGTQYF; cdr3_nt: TGTGCCAGCTCCCCCCGGGAGGGGGGAGGAACGCAGTATTTT
v_call: TRBV18; d_call: TRBD2; clone_size: -; j_call: TRBJ2-7; cdr3_aa: CASSPQLPTSGNLNYEQYF; cdr3_nt: TGTGCCAGCTCACCACAACTCCCCACTAGCGGGAACCTAAACTACGAGCAGTACTTC
v_call: TRBV5-1; d_call: -; clone_size: -; j_call: TRBJ2-7; cdr3_aa: CASRVQGSSKGEQYF; cdr3_nt: TGCGCCAGCAGGGTTCAGGGCTCCTCAAAGGGGGAGCAGTACTTC
v_call: TRBV7-9; d_call: -; clone_size: few; j_call: TRBJ1-2; cdr3_aa: CASIPGGASNGYTF; cdr3_nt: TGTGCCAGCATCCCGGGGGGCGCTTCGAATGGCTACACCTTC
v_call: TRBV4-1; d_call: -; clone_size: -; j_call: TRBJ2-7; cdr3_aa: CASSQDFGGSTYEQYF; cdr3_nt: TGCGCCAGCAGCCAAGATTTTGGTGGCTCCACCTACGAGCAGTACTTC
v_call: TRBV30; d_call: -; clone_size: -; j_call: TRBJ1-2; cdr3_aa: CAWSSGDYGYTF; cdr3_nt: TGTGCCTGGAGCTCCGGGGACTATGGCTACACCTTC
v_call: TRBV30; d_call: TRBD1; clone_size: -; j_call: TRBJ1-3; cdr3_aa: CAWRTGSGNTIYF; cdr3_nt: TGTGCCTGGAGGACAGGGTCTGGAAACACCATATATTTT
v_call: TRBV18; d_call: -; clone_size: -; j_call: TRBJ1-5; cdr3_aa: CASSPMEGGGNQPQHF; cdr3_nt: TGTGCCAGCTCACCAATGGAAGGGGGAGGCAATCAGCCCCAGCATTTT
v_call: TRBV7-2; d_call: -; clone_size: -; j_call: TRBJ2-2; cdr3_aa: CASSPQGRERPTGELFF; cdr3_nt: TGTGCCAGCAGCCCACAAGGACGGGAGCGTCCCACCGGGGAGCTGTTTTTT
v_call: TRBV4-1; d_call: TRBD2; clone_size: -; j_call: TRBJ2-5; cdr3_aa: CASRVGTSGQETQYF; cdr3_nt: TGCGCCAGCAGGGTCGGGACTAGCGGCCAAGAGACCCAGTACTTC
v_call: TRBV11-3; d_call: TRBD2; clone_size: -; j_call: TRBJ2-2; cdr3_aa: CASSVLLREISTGELFF; cdr3_nt: TGTGCCAGCAGCGTCCTCCTGCGGGAGATTAGCACCGGGGAGCTGTTTTTT
v_call: TRBV18; d_call: TRBD2; clone_size: -; j_call: TRBJ2-1; cdr3_aa: CASSPHGPLAGGLNEQFF; cdr3_nt: TGTGCCAGCTCACCGCATGGACCACTAGCGGGAGGGCTCAATGAGCAGTTCTTC
v_call: TRBV7-6; d_call: TRBD2; clone_size: -; j_call: TRBJ2-5; cdr3_aa: CASSLEPSGRGSGETQYF; cdr3_nt: TGTGCCAGCAGCTTAGAGCCTAGCGGGAGGGGTTCAGGAGAGACCCAGTACTTC
v_call: TRBV23-1; d_call: TRBD1; clone_size: -; j_call: TRBJ2-5; cdr3_aa: CARGTGDIQETQYF; cdr3_nt: TGCGCCAGGGGGACAGGGGACATACAAGAGACCCAGTACTTC
v_call: TRBV5-1; d_call: TRBD1; clone_size: -; j_call: TRBJ1-2; cdr3_aa: CASSLDRGGGYTF; cdr3_nt: TGCGCCAGCAGTCTAGACAGGGGCGGTGGCTACACCTTC
v_call: TRBV4-3; d_call: TRBD2; clone_size: -; j_call: TRBJ2-5; cdr3_aa: CASSLRLAGETQYF; cdr3_nt: TGCGCCAGCAGCCTCCGACTAGCGGGAGAGACCCAGTACTTC
v_call: TRBV6-1; d_call: -; clone_size: -; j_call: TRBJ1-2; cdr3_aa: CASRAGNNYGYTF; cdr3_nt: TGTGCCAGCAGGGCAGGGAATAACTATGGCTACACCTTC
v_call: TRBV6-5; d_call: TRBD1; clone_size: -; j_call: TRBJ2-7; cdr3_aa: CATSRDRGRNEQYF; cdr3_nt: TGTGCCACGAGTAGGGACAGGGGGCGGAACGAGCAGTACTTC